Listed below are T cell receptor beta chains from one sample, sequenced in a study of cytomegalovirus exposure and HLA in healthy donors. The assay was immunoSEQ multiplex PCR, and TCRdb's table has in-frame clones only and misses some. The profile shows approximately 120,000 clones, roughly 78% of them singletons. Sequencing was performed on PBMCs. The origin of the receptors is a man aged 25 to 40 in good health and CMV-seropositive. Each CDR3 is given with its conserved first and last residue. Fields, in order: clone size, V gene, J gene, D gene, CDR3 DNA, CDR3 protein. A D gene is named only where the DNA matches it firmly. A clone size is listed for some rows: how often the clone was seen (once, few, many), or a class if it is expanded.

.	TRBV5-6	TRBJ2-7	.	TGTGCCAGCAGCACAGGGTTAGAGCAGTACTTC	CASSTGLEQYF
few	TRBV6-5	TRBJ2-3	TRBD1	TGTGCCAGCAGTGGCGGGACAGGGATCGATACGCAGTATTTT	CASSGGTGIDTQYF
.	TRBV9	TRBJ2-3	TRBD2	TGTGCCAGCAGCCTCCTAGATAGCGGGGGGGATACGCAGTATTTT	CASSLLDSGGDTQYF
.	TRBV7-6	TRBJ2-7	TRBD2	TGTGCCAGCAGCTTAGAGAGTAGCGGGGGAGGCGAGCAGTACTTC	CASSLESSGGGEQYF
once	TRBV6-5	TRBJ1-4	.	TGTGCCAGCAGGCCACAGGTTAATGAAAAACTGTTTTTT	CASRPQVNEKLFF
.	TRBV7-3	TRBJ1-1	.	TGTGCCAGCAGCTTAATTGGCGGGGACACTGAAGCTTTCTTT	CASSLIGGDTEAFF
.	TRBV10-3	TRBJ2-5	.	TGTGCCATCAGTGAATCAGGGAATTGGGAGACCCAGTACTTC	CAISESGNWETQYF
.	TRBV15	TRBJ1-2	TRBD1	TGTGCCACCAGCAGGGGGACAGGGGGGAACTATGGCTACACCTTC	CATSRGTGGNYGYTF
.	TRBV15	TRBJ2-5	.	TGTGCCACCAGCCCGCGCTACAGAAACCAAGAGACCCAGTACTTC	CATSPRYRNQETQYF
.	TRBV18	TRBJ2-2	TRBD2	TGTGCCAGCTCACCACGGACTAGCGGAGCCGGGGAGCTGTTTTTT	CASSPRTSGAGELFF
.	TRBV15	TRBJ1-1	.	TGTGCCACCAGCAGAGATCAGGTTTGGAAGAACACTGAAGCTTTCTTT	CATSRDQVWKNTEAFF
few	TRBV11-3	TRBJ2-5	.	TGTGCCAGCAGCTTAAGGACGGGGGAAGAGACCCAGTACTTC	CASSLRTGEETQYF
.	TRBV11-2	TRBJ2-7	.	TGTGCCAGCAGGTTGGGTGCGGGGGCCGCCTACGAGCAGTACTTC	CASRLGAGAAYEQYF
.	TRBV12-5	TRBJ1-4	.	TGTGCTAGTGGCCCCCTTGGTGGGGCATCTAATGAAAAACTGTTTTTT	CASGPLGGASNEKLFF
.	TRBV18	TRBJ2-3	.	TGTGCCAGCTCACCATCCGGGGGACGCACAGATACGCAGTATTTT	CASSPSGGRTDTQYF
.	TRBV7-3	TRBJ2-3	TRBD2	TGTGCCAGCAGCTTGGCGGGAGACACAGATACGCAGTATTTT	CASSLAGDTDTQYF
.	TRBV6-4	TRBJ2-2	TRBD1	TGTGCCAGCAGTGTGGGACAGGGGGCCGGGGAGCTGTTTTTT	CASSVGQGAGELFF
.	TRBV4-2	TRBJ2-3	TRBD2	TGTGCCAGCAGCCAAGAACTAGCGGGGAACACAGATACGCAGTATTTT	CASSQELAGNTDTQYF
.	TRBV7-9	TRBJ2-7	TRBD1	TGTGCCAGCAGCTTTGGGGACAGGGACTCCTACGAGCAGTACTTC	CASSFGDRDSYEQYF
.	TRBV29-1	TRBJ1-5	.	TGCAGCGCGGCTGCGGGGGTCGAGGGTCAGCCCCAGCATTTT	CSAAAGVEGQPQHF
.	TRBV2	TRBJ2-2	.	TGTGCCAGCAATCGGGTGAGGGACACCGGGGAGCTGTTTTTT	CASNRVRDTGELFF
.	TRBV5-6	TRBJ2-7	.	TGTGCCAGCAGCCCCGGTGGGGGCCCCAGAAGCGAGCAGTACTTC	CASSPGGGPRSEQYF
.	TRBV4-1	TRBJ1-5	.	TGCGCCAGCAGTGCAGGGGTCAATCAGCCCCAGCATTTT	CASSAGVNQPQHF
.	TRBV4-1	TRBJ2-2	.	TGCGCCAGCAGCCAAGATTCGACCGGGGAGCTGTTTTTT	CASSQDSTGELFF
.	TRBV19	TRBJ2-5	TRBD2	TGTGCCAGTAGTCCACAACTAGCGGGGGGTCAAGAGCAGTACTTC	CASSPQLAGGQEQYF
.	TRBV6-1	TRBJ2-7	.	TGTGCCAGCAGCGTTACCCTAGACAGCTACGAGCAGTACTTC	CASSVTLDSYEQYF
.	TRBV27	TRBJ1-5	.	TGTGCCAGCAGTTTCTCCAGGGACAATCAGCCCCAGCATTTT	CASSFSRDNQPQHF
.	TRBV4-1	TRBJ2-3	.	TGCGCCAGCAGCCAAGGACTCGTTCGAGATACGCAGTATTTT	CASSQGLVRDTQYF
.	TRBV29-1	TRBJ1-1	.	TGCAGCGTTTCCAGGGGAAACACTGAAGCTTTCTTT	CSVSRGNTEAFF
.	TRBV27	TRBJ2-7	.	TGTGCCAGCGGTCTGACGGGGTGGGAGCAGTACTTC	CASGLTGWEQYF
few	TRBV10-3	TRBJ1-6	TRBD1	TGTGCCATCAGTACAGGGGGGAATTCACCCCTCCACTTT	CAISTGGNSPLHF
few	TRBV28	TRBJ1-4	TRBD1	TGTGCCAGCAGTTTATGGGACAGGAATGAAAAACTGTTTTTT	CASSLWDRNEKLFF
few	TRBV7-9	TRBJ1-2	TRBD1	TGTTCCAGCAGCTTAATGGGTGGAGGACAGGGATATGGCTACACCTTC	CSSSLMGGGQGYGYTF
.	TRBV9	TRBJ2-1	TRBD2	TGTGCCAGCAGCGTCGGACTAGTAGGGAGTGAGCAGTTCTTC	CASSVGLVGSEQFF
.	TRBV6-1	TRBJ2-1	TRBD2	TGTGCCAGCAGTGGGTTAGCGGGACCCTACAATGAGCAGTTCTTC	CASSGLAGPYNEQFF
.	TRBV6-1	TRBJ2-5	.	TGTGCCAGCAGACACTGGGGGCTGGAGCAGTACTTC	CASRHWGLEQYF
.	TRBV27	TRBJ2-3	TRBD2	TGTGCCAGCAGTTTGCTATGGACTAGCGGAAGCACAGATACGCAGTATTTT	CASSLLWTSGSTDTQYF
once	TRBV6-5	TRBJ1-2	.	TGTGCCAGCAGTGAGGACGGGGACTATGGCTACACCTTC	CASSEDGDYGYTF
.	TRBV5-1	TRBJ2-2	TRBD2	TGCGCCAGCAGCTTGAGACGGGGGGCGAACACCGGGGAGCTGTTTTTT	CASSLRRGANTGELFF
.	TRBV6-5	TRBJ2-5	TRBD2	TGTGCCAGCAGTTCCCCGGCGGGGGGACTCCAAGAGACCCAGTACTTC	CASSSPAGGLQETQYF
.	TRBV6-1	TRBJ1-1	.	TGTGCCAGCAGTGAAGCTCTCCGGCCGGGGGAGAACACTGAAGCTTTCTTT	CASSEALRPGENTEAFF
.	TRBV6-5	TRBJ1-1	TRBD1	TGTGCCAGCAGTACAGACAGGGTGGGAAGCACTGAAGCTTTCTTT	CASSTDRVGSTEAFF
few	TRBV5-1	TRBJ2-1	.	TGCGCCAGCAGCCCCGAGACACTTCCCAACAATGAGCAGTTCTTC	CASSPETLPNNEQFF
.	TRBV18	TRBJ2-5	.	TGTGCCAGCTCACCGAACACAGGGGGACTACAAGAGACCCAGTACTTC	CASSPNTGGLQETQYF
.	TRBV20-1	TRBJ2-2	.	TGCAGTGCTTTAGACACCGGGGAGCTGTTTTTT	CSALDTGELFF